The 24 T cell receptor beta chains given below trace back to one sample, sequenced in a study of breast tumors, draining lymph nodes, adjacent tissues. TCRdb reanalysed the multiplex PCR reads using MiXCR and keeps one entry per CDR3 protein. The repertoire holds 17,000 or so distinct CDR3 sequences, with 63% as singletons. The sample comprised tumor-adjacent breast tissue. The receptors stem from a female donor with breast cancer. Some clones in this sample may be carry-over from other donors' samples.

The chain has TRBV13 and TRBJ2-2; D is perhaps TRBD1 or TRBD2 (5 bases each). This CDR3 contains 14 residues. In germline, CDR1 is PRHDT, CDR2 FYEKMQ (reference sequence). Trimming took off 3 bases at V and 6 bases at J, with 11 bases between the two ends. The CDR3, as DNA: TGTGCCAGCAGCTTGAGGGGAAGGGCCGGGGAGCTGTTTTTT. Encoded protein: CASSLRGRAGELFF.

There are many counts of this clonotype. The rearrangement joins TRBV18 to TRBJ2-5, with 8 bases identical to TRBD1. CDR1 KGHSH and CDR2 LQKENI come from the germline V gene. The CDR3 runs 14 residues. V shed 3 bases, J shed 3 bases, and the junction held 3 bases outside the gene matches. The CDR3 reads CASSPDRAKETQYF. CDR3 in DNA: TGTGCCAGCTCACCGGACAGGGCTAAAGAGACCCAGTACTTC.

This clonotype was counted many times. The chain has TRBV6-5 and TRBJ2-1; either TRBD1 or TRBD2 may supply D (5 bases each). Germline V gene sequence: CDR1 MNHEY, CDR2 SVGAGI. Trimming took off 6 bases at V and 3 bases at J, with 9 bases between the two ends. This CDR3 has 13 residues. CDR3: CASRGELYNEQFF. For the CDR3, the DNA is TGTGCCAGCAGGGGGGAACTCTACAATGAGCAGTTCTTC.

Remarks on this clonotype: An end of the junction differs from the germline gene, which may be a read error. The chain uses TRBV5-1 and TRBJ1-2; 7 nucleotides match TRBD1. The CDR3 covers 15 residues. The germline V gene encodes CDR1 SGHRS and CDR2 YFSETQ. CDR3 sequence reads: CASSSFGQENYGYAF. CDR3 coding DNA: TGCGCCAGCAGCTCATTCGGACAGGAGAACTATGGCTACGCCTTC.

The chain uses TRBV2 and TRBJ1-5; 10 bases align to TRBD1. The CDR3 covers 14 residues. The germline CDR1 and CDR2 sequences are SNHLY and FYNNEI. V gave up 6 bases and J gave up 7 bases; unmatched junction bases: 6. The CDR3 here is CASRRTGGDQPQHF. The DNA of the CDR3 is TGTGCCAGCAGACGGACAGGGGGAGACCAGCCCCAGCATTTT.

V gene TRBV7-2 combines with J gene TRBJ1-2, with TRBD1 matching 8 bases. Germline-derived CDR1 and CDR2 are SGHTA and FQGNSA. This CDR3 contains 13 residues. The junction had 3 bases not matched to a gene; V was cut back by 6 bases and J by 3 bases. CDR3 amino acids: CASSLDRDYGYTF. In nucleotides, the CDR3 is TGTGCCAGCAGTTTGGACAGGGACTATGGCTACACCTTC.

This clonotype is deemed medium-sized (0.01 to 0.1%). V usage is TRBV10-3 and J usage is TRBJ2-7, with a possible D match to TRBD2 (6 bases). The CDR3 runs 15 residues. V gave up 2 bases and J gave up 6 bases, with 17 bases separating them. Germline CDR1 and CDR2: ENHRY and SYGVKD. The CDR3 DNA sequence: TGTGCCATCAGTGAGACCGGCGGGGTCCGCGGCGAGCAGTACTTC. It specifies CAISETGGVRGEQYF.

The chain joins TRBV9 to TRBJ1-6; possible D gene TRBD1, 5 bases. V lost 4 bases and J lost 10, with 15 bases in between. CDR1 and CDR2 from the germline V gene are SGDLS and YYNGEE. This CDR3 is built from 14 residues. CDR3 nucleotide sequence: TGTGCCAGCAGCAAGGCGGGGGGTAGATCACCCCTCCACTTT. Protein product: CASSKAGGRSPLHF. Full variable domain (outside the CDR3, taken from reference TRBV9 and TRBJ1-6): DSGVTQTPKHLITATGQRVTLRCSPRSGDLSVYWYQQSLDQGLQFLIQYYNGEERAKGNILERFSAQQFPDLHSELNLSSLELGDSALYFCASSKAGGRSPLHFGNGTRLTVT.

This clonotype is medium-sized within its sample. CDR3 bases: TGTGCCACCTGGGACAGAGCTAGCAATCAGCCCCAGCATTTT. Translated, it gives CATWDRASNQPQHF. J is TRBJ1-5 and V is TRBV19; 7 bases fit TRBD1. Germline trimming cut 10 bases from V and 0 bases from J; bases unmatched to any gene: 6. Per the germline V gene, CDR1 is LNHDA and CDR2 is SQIVND (reference sequence). This CDR3 spans 14 amino acids.

This clonotype showed up many times. The genes are TRBV6-5 and TRBJ1-1; D call uncertain. Germline V gene lookup returns CDR1 MNHEY and CDR2 SVGAGI. With 0 bases removed from V and 6 bases from J, the gap between germline ends came to 11 bases. The CDR3 consists of 14 residues. The CDR3 nucleotides are TGTGCCAGCAGTTACTCGAGAGGTAGCTCTGAAGCTTTCTTT. Its protein product is CASSYSRGSSEAFF.

The sample holds many counts of this clonotype. This may come from a read error, since a much larger clone is one base off. The J gene is TRBJ2-1, the V gene TRBV6-1; 10 nucleotides match TRBD2. V trimming: 5 bases; J trimming: 4 bases; junction bases outside the gene matches: 5. This CDR3 has 15 amino acids. The germline V gene has CDR1 MNHNS and CDR2 SASEGT. CDR3 coding DNA: TGTGCCAGCAGTCATCTAGCGGGGGATTACAATGAGCAGTTCTTC. It specifies CASSHLAGDYNEQFF.

This clonotype was seen only once. This rearrangement joins TRBV2 to TRBJ1-1, with a weak D call TRBD1 (5 bases). The CDR3 loop spans 13 amino acids. Trimming took off 1 base at V and 10 bases at J, with 13 bases between the two ends. Germline loops: CDR1 SNHLY, CDR2 FYNNEI. The CDR3 loop reads CASSEGGKPSAFF. The CDR3, as DNA: TGTGCCAGCAGTGAAGGGGGCAAGCCTTCAGCTTTCTTT.

This clonotype was observed a few times. The CDR3 DNA reads as TGTGCCAGCAAAAACCGGGACAGTCCCTACAATGAGCAGTTCTTC. Translation: CASKNRDSPYNEQFF. The V call is TRBV25-1, the J call TRBJ2-1, with 7 bases fitting TRBD1. Germline V CDR1 and CDR2: MGHDK, SYGVNS. The CDR3 totals 15 residues. After removal of 7 bases from V and 2 bases from J, the junction contained 8 bases not matched to a gene.

This clonotype was seen just once. The gene calls are TRBV29-1 and TRBJ2-7, with D hard to call. The CDR3 contains 14 residues. V shed 4 bases and J shed 2 bases, with 15 bases lying between them. The V gene's germline CDR1 is SQVTM and CDR2 ANQGSEA. CDR3 loop: CSVASQEHPYEQYF. Written as DNA, the CDR3 is TGCAGCGTTGCGTCTCAGGAACACCCCTACGAGCAGTACTTC.

By frequency in the sample, this clonotype is medium-sized. The J gene is TRBJ1-2, the V gene TRBV5-1; 10 positions match TRBD1. J was trimmed by 6 bases and V by 3 bases; bases with no gene match: 8. This CDR3 region has 15 residues. Per germline, CDR1 SGHRS and CDR2 YFSETQ. CDR3 sequence: CASSSTGTGVDGYTF. DNA for the CDR3: TGCGCCAGCAGCTCAACCGGGACAGGGGTGGATGGCTACACCTTC.

The chain recombines TRBV20-1 with TRBJ1-2; D is ambiguous. The germline CDR1 and CDR2 sequences are DFQATT and SNEGSKA (reference sequence). The CDR3 sequence is 15 residues long. V dropped 3 bases and J dropped 4 bases, with 18 bases sitting between them. The CDR3 region is CSASSRGASGYGYTF. Here the CDR3 DNA reads TGCAGTGCTAGTTCGCGCGGCGCCTCGGGCTATGGCTACACCTTC.

The chain carries TRBV15 and TRBJ2-7; D is undetermined. The germline V and J ends were trimmed by 3 bases and 3 bases, with 12 bases remaining between them. From germline, CDR1 is LNHNV and CDR2 YYDKDF (reference sequence). This CDR3 is 14 amino acids long. CDR3 in amino acids: CATSSQFDGYEQYF. CDR3 bases: TGTGCCACCAGCAGCCAGTTCGACGGCTACGAGCAGTACTTC. Together with reference TRBV15 and TRBJ2-7, the CDR3 gives the full variable domain: DAMVIQNPRYQVTQFGKPVTLSCSQTLNHNVMYWYQQKSSQAPKLLFHYYDKDFNNEADTPDNFQSRRPNTSFCFLDIRSPGLGDTAMYLCATSSQFDGYEQYFGPGTRLTVT.

Ten or more counts support this clonotype. The chain recombines TRBV7-9 with TRBJ2-2; 9 positions match TRBD1. Unmatched junction bases numbered 0, after V lost 1 base and J lost 3 bases. The CDR3 runs 15 residues. The germline V gene has CDR1 SEHNR and CDR2 FQNEAQ (reference sequence). CDR3 DNA: TGTGCCAGCAGCTTAGGACAGGGGGACACCGGGGAGCTGTTTTTT. Translating it yields CASSLGQGDTGELFF.

This clonotype appeared many times. A clone one base away is much larger, so this may be a read error. The chain employs TRBV20-1 and TRBJ2-7, with 8 bases matching TRBD1. The ends lost 6 bases at V and 2 bases at J; junction bases unmatched: 15. The CDR3 spans 16 residues. Looked up from germline, CDR1 is DFQATT and CDR2 is SNEGSKA (reference sequence). Here the CDR3 DNA reads TGCAGTGCCCGAAACTCTAACAGGGGGGCCGCCTACGAGCAGTACTTC. As protein: CSARNSNRGAAYEQYF.

The CDR3 is CASSKGGHYEQYF. The CDR3 bases are TGTGCCAGCAGCAAAGGGGGCCACTACGAGCAGTACTTC. The rearrangement joins TRBV5-6 to TRBJ2-7; 7 bases line up with TRBD1. The germline CDR1 and CDR2 sequences are SGHDT and YYEEEE. V gave up 4 bases and J gave up 3 bases; unmatched junction bases: 4. The CDR3 extends over 13 amino acids.

Ten or more counts support this clonotype. The V gene is TRBV19, the J gene TRBJ2-2; tentatively, D is TRBD1 (6 bases). Germline V gene data show CDR1 as LNHDA and CDR2 as SQIVND (reference sequence). This CDR3 spans 16 amino acids. V was clipped by 6 bases and J by 1 base, with 15 bases between them. The CDR3 loop is CASSKGVGMNTGELFF. CDR3 nucleotide sequence: TGTGCCAGTAGCAAGGGGGTCGGTATGAACACCGGGGAGCTGTTTTTT.

This chain uses TRBV7-9 with TRBJ1-4; no reliable D call. The CDR3 totals 14 residues. Trimming cost V 1 base and J 8 bases, with 11 bases left between them. Germline V gives CDR1 SEHNR, CDR2 FQNEAQ (reference sequence). The CDR3 coding sequence is TGTGCCAGCAGCTTAGTTCCCCGAGACGAAAAACTGTTTTTT. It translates to CASSLVPRDEKLFF.

This rearrangement joins TRBV20-1 to TRBJ1-6, with a possible D match to TRBD1 (6 bases). The germline V and J ends were trimmed by 1 base and 10 bases, with 17 bases remaining between them. The CDR3 sequence is 15 residues long. Germline V gives CDR1 DFQATT, CDR2 SNEGSKA (reference sequence). In DNA, the CDR3 is TGCAGTGCTAGAGTAGGAGAGGGGGGTAGATCACCCCTCCACTTT. Residues: CSARVGEGGRSPLHF.

This clonotype has only one observation. V is TRBV19 and J is TRBJ2-3, with 10 bases that match TRBD1. The ends lost 5 bases at V and 6 bases at J; junction bases unmatched: 8. Germline-derived CDR1 and CDR2 are LNHDA and SQIVND (reference sequence). This CDR3 has 15 residues. The CDR3 protein is CASSPRQGAIDTQYF. In nucleotides, the CDR3 is TGTGCCAGTAGTCCTAGACAGGGGGCGATTGATACGCAGTATTTT.